Presented here are 8 T cell receptor beta chains from one specimen sequenced in a study. Sequencing was performed with immunoSEQ multiplex PCR; in TCRdb, only in-frame clones are kept and a portion is missing. The sample holds tens of thousands of clones, about 93% seen once. Sequencing input: PBMCs. All receptors come from a man in his forties or fifties with rheumatoid arthritis.

The chain employs TRBV5-1 and TRBJ2-1, with 8 bases fitting TRBD2. V lost 3 bases and J lost 2; bases outside the gene matches: 7. The germline V gene has CDR1 SGHRS and CDR2 YFSETQ. The CDR3 spans 16 residues. CDR3 loop: CASSSAGTRTYNEQFF. CDR3 DNA sequence: TGCGCCAGCAGCTCCGCCGGGACTAGAACCTACAATGAGCAGTTCTTC.

The genes are TRBV3-1 (or the pseudogene TRBV3-2) and TRBJ2-2; D remains unclear. V was trimmed by 1 base and J by 0 bases, leaving 9 bases between them. Germline V lookup: CDR1 LGHDT, CDR2 YNNKEL (reference sequence). This CDR3 region has 16 residues. The DNA of the CDR3 is TGTGCCAGCAGCCAAGGGGTGCTAGCGAACACCGGGGAGCTGTTTTTT. This sequence encodes CASSQGVLANTGELFF.

V gene TRBV24-1 combines with J gene TRBJ2-1, with TRBD1 as a possible D gene (6 bases). V lost 4 bases, J lost 3 bases, and 9 bases lay in between. Germline V gives CDR1 KGHDR, CDR2 SFDVKD. CDR3 length equals 14 residues. CDR3 coding DNA: TGTGCCACCAGTGACCGGGACATCTACAATGAGCAGTTCTTC. Its translation is CATSDRDIYNEQFF.

This chain connects TRBV5-1 to TRBJ1-3; D gene uncertain. This CDR3 spans 13 amino acids. Per germline, CDR1 SGHRS and CDR2 YFSETQ. Trimming took 4 bases from V and 4 from J, leaving 9 bases between them. The CDR3 DNA reads as TGCGCCAGCAGCGCCTCAAGGGGAAACACCATATATTTT. Its protein is CASSASRGNTIYF.

The V call is TRBV6-1, the J call TRBJ1-5; D not resolved. The length of the CDR3 is 14 residues. CDR1 and CDR2 (germline): MNHNS, SASEGT. Trimming removed 1 base from V and 1 base from J, with 5 bases in between. CDR3 nucleotides: TGTGCCAGCAGTGAAGAACCGAGCAATCAGCCCCAGCATTTT. Its protein is CASSEEPSNQPQHF.

In its sample, this clone was seen a few times. The gene calls are TRBV7-9 and TRBJ1-2, with D unclear. The CDR3 contains 13 residues. Per the germline V gene, CDR1 is SEHNR and CDR2 is FQNEAQ (reference sequence). Trimming removed 3 bases at V and 7 bases at J, with 12 bases between. CDR3: CASSLGSPRGYTF. The CDR3 coding sequence is TGTGCCAGCAGCTTGGGGAGCCCCCGTGGCTACACCTTC.

The V and J genes are TRBV29-1 and TRBJ1-4; 9 nucleotides agree with TRBD1. V lost 5 bases to trimming and J lost 6 bases; unmatched junction nucleotides: 4. The CDR3 covers 13 residues. CDR1 is SQVTM, CDR2 ANQGSEA, per germline. CDR3 in DNA: TGCAGCGTTCCGGGACAGGGTCATGAAAAACTGTTTTTT. It encodes CSVPGQGHEKLFF. Together with reference TRBV29-1 and TRBJ1-4, the CDR3 gives the full variable domain: SAVISQKPSRDICQRGTSLTIQCQVDSQVTMMFWYRQQPGQSLTLIATANQGSEATYESGFVIDKFPISRPNLTFSTLTVSNMSPEDSSIYLCSVPGQGHEKLFFGSGTQLSVL.

The genes are TRBV27 and TRBJ1-1; D might be TRBD1 (5 bases). Germline-derived CDR1 and CDR2 are MNHEY and SMNVEV (reference sequence). The CDR3 has 13 residues. Between the trimmed V and J ends, which lost 3 bases and 5 bases, there was a span of 10 bases. CDR3 loop: CASSLGGGTEAFF. CDR3 nucleotides: TGTGCCAGCAGTTTGGGGGGTGGGACTGAAGCTTTCTTT.